The 26 T cell receptor beta chains reported below all come from one sample, sequenced in a study of blood T cell repertoires in COVID-19. Some clones are missing from TCRdb's copy, which holds only in-frame ones; the method was immunoSEQ multiplex PCR. The table has about 400,000 clones, around nine tenths seen once; the top ten hold 3%. The sequencing sample was made of peripheral blood. Receptor source: a human donor in a cohort sampled during active COVID-19.

Comments on this clone: The identical CDR3 is also encoded by other nucleotide sequences in the sample. The V gene is TRBV29-1, the J gene TRBJ2-1; TRBD2 is a possible D gene (5 bases). The CDR3 is made up of 13 amino acids. V lost 1 base and J lost 4, with 8 bases in between. Germline CDR1 SQVTM, CDR2 ANQGSEA. The CDR3 DNA sequence: TGCAGCGTTGAAGGTGGGAGTTACAATGAGCAGTTCTTC. It specifies CSVEGGSYNEQFF.

The chain combines TRBV3-1 (or the pseudogene TRBV3-2) with TRBJ2-7; tentatively, D is TRBD1 (5 bases). CDR1 and CDR2 (germline): LGHDT, YNNKEL (reference sequence). The CDR3 runs 16 residues. V gave up 2 bases and J gave up 8 bases, with 22 bases separating them. The CDR3, as DNA: TGTGCCAGCAGCCAATACAAGATAAGGGGCCTTCGACAGCAGTACTTC. Its protein is CASSQYKIRGLRQQYF.

This rearrangement joins TRBV6-5 to TRBJ2-1; the D gene is possibly TRBD2 (5 bases). The CDR3 length is 14 residues. Germline V gene sequence: CDR1 MNHEY, CDR2 SVGAGI. V dropped 8 bases and J dropped 5 bases, with 16 bases sitting between them. This CDR3 reads CASSDYPNHNEQFF. In DNA form, the CDR3 reads TGTGCCAGCTCCGACTACCCGAATCACAATGAGCAGTTCTTC.

The chain is built from TRBV19 and TRBJ2-1; 10 positions agree with TRBD2. Trimming took 5 bases from V and 7 from J; bases not matched to a gene: 11. Germline lookup yields CDR1 LNHDA and CDR2 SQIVND (reference sequence). There are 16 residues in the CDR3. CDR3 residues: CASSVGASGSFNEQFF. CDR3 DNA: TGTGCCAGTAGTGTAGGCGCTAGCGGGAGTTTTAATGAGCAGTTCTTC.

The V call is TRBV3-1 (or the pseudogene TRBV3-2), the J call TRBJ2-5; D gene unclear. V lost 1 base and J 4 bases, leaving 4 bases between the germline ends. CDR1 and CDR2 from the germline V gene are LGHDT and YNNKEL (reference sequence). The CDR3 spans 12 residues. CDR3 DNA sequence: TGTGCCAGCAGCCAAGTCGGAGAGACCCAGTACTTC. It is translated as CASSQVGETQYF.

The chain recombines TRBV6-1 with TRBJ1-4, with D tentatively TRBD1 (5 bases). This CDR3 contains 13 residues. V was shortened by 3 bases and J by 8 bases, with 10 bases between the two germline ends. Germline V gives CDR1 MNHNS, CDR2 SASEGT. The CDR3 nucleotides are TGTGCCAGCAGTGATTTGGGGGGGGAAAAACTGTTTTTT. Amino acid sequence: CASSDLGGEKLFF.

This chain links TRBV19 with TRBJ2-7; weak D call: TRBD1 (6 bases). The CDR3 totals 15 residues. CDR1 and CDR2 from the germline V gene are LNHDA and SQIVND (reference sequence). The ends were cut back, 5 bases at V and 4 bases at J, with 18 bases in the middle. CDR3 bases: TGTGCCAGTAGTGGGTTAGGGGGACAACCATACGAGCAGTACTTC. Amino acid sequence: CASSGLGGQPYEQYF.

This sequence joins TRBV9 and TRBJ1-1; the D gene is possibly TRBD1 (6 bases). Trimming left V 0 bases short and J 0 bases short, with 12 bases between. This CDR3 has 16 residues. Germline V gene sequence: CDR1 SGDLS, CDR2 YYNGEE. The CDR3, as DNA: TGTGCCAGCAGCGTAGGACCCCCAGGGGTGAACACTGAAGCTTTCTTT. This translates into CASSVGPPGVNTEAFF.

This chain links TRBV2 with TRBJ2-5, with 7 bases fitting TRBD2. Germline loops: CDR1 SNHLY, CDR2 FYNNEI. The ends lost 4 bases at V and 5 bases at J; junction bases unmatched: 7. The CDR3 sequence is 14 residues long. CDR3 in DNA: TGTGCCAGCAGTGTGGAGCGGGAAGGGGAGACCCAGTACTTC. Translated: CASSVEREGETQYF.

V and J are TRBV7-6 and TRBJ2-1, with a possible D match to TRBD1 (6 bases). The CDR3 spans 15 residues. Trimming took 0 bases from V and 8 from J, leaving 14 bases between them. Germline lookup yields CDR1 SGHVS and CDR2 FNYEAQ. The CDR3 DNA is TGTGCCAGCAGCTTAGCTCTCACAGGGCAACATGAGCAGTTCTTC. Its protein is CASSLALTGQHEQFF.

About this clone: The limits of the CDR3 on the DNA are not certain, so only TCRdb's listed CDR3 is given. This chain links TRBV5-6 with TRBJ2-2; TRBD2 reflects the table's D call only, with no check against the DNA. Germline CDR1 and CDR2: SGHDT and YYEEEE. Ends included, the CDR3 has 14 residues. The CDR3 here is CASSFTTVAGELFF.

V is TRBV6-5 and J is TRBJ1-5, with TRBD1 identical over 8 bases. V trimming: 7 bases; J trimming: 2 bases; junction bases outside the gene matches: 4. Looked up from germline, CDR1 is MNHEY and CDR2 is SVGAGI. The CDR3 consists of 14 residues. CDR3 loop: CASIKTGGNQPQHF. For the CDR3, the DNA is TGTGCCAGCATCAAGACAGGGGGCAATCAGCCCCAGCATTTT.

The J gene is TRBJ2-6, the V gene TRBV11-1; the D gene is possibly TRBD1 (5 bases). The CDR3 contains 15 residues. V lost 5 bases and J 4 bases, leaving 12 bases between the germline ends. Germline V CDR1 and CDR2: SGHAT, FQDESV (reference sequence). The CDR3 reads CASSLAGSGANVLTF. The CDR3, as DNA: TGTGCCAGCAGCCTTGCAGGGTCCGGGGCCAACGTCCTGACTTTC.

The genes are TRBV16 and TRBJ2-5; 11 nucleotides agree with TRBD2. The CDR3 is made up of 17 amino acids. CDR1 is KGHSY and CDR2 is FQNENV in the germline V gene. Trimming took 0 bases from V and 3 from J; bases not matched to a gene: 6. The chain's CDR3 is CASSQSNPTSGEETQYF. CDR3 DNA sequence: TGTGCCAGCAGCCAATCTAATCCGACTAGCGGGGAAGAGACCCAGTACTTC.

The J gene is TRBJ2-2, the V gene TRBV6-5; D gene uncertain. Germline loops: CDR1 MNHEY, CDR2 SVGAGI. CDR3 size: 15 residues. The germline V and J ends were trimmed by 0 bases and 2 bases, with 7 bases remaining between them. The CDR3 coding sequence is TGTGCCAGCAGTTACTCCTTGGGCAACACCGGGGAGCTGTTTTTT. Translated: CASSYSLGNTGELFF.

The chain combines TRBV7-9 with TRBJ2-1; 9 bases align to TRBD1. J gave up 9 bases and V 6 bases, and 9 bases lay outside the gene matches. From germline, CDR1 is SEHNR and CDR2 FQNEAQ (reference sequence). CDR3 length equals 14 residues. The CDR3 nucleotides are TGTGCCAGCAGGCTGGGACAGGGAATCAGTGAGCAGTTCTTC. Its protein product is CASRLGQGISEQFF.

The rearrangement links TRBV12-2 to TRBJ1-4. TRBV12-2 is a known pseudogene. The CDR3 extends over 15 amino acids. The CDR3 DNA reads TGTGCAAGTCGCTTATTTGAGCGCGATACAGAAAAACTGTTTTTT. Translated, it gives CASRLFERDTEKLFF.

J is TRBJ2-5 and V is TRBV27; D is possibly TRBD2 (5 bases). From germline, CDR1 is MNHEY and CDR2 SMNVEV (reference sequence). This CDR3 region has 15 residues. V lost 5 bases and J lost 5, with 18 bases in between. The CDR3 loop reads CASSPNRGNEETQYF. The CDR3 DNA sequence: TGTGCCAGCAGTCCAAACCGGGGTAACGAGGAGACCCAGTACTTC.

This clone was counted once. The chain employs TRBV24-1 and TRBJ2-1, with TRBD2 matching 7 bases. V shed 4 bases, J shed 0 bases, and the junction held 5 bases outside the gene matches. CDR1 and CDR2 (germline): KGHDR, SFDVKD. The CDR3 is 16 residues long. CDR3 protein: CATSDSRTSSYNEQFF. The CDR3 DNA follows: TGTGCCACCAGTGACTCCAGGACTAGCTCCTACAATGAGCAGTTCTTC.

This chain links TRBV6-5 with TRBJ1-6; D call uncertain. Germline V lookup: CDR1 MNHEY, CDR2 SVGAGI. V gave up 6 bases and J gave up 6 bases, with 9 bases separating them. The CDR3 is 13 amino acids. The CDR3 is CASREVINSPLHF. As DNA, the CDR3 is TGTGCCAGCAGAGAGGTCATTAATTCACCCCTCCACTTT.

The chain links TRBV2 to TRBJ2-3; 13 bases align to TRBD2. Per the germline V gene, CDR1 is SNHLY and CDR2 is FYNNEI. The V gene end was trimmed by 5 bases and the J gene end by 9 bases; junction bases not matched to a gene: 5. The length of the CDR3 is 14 residues. DNA of the CDR3: TGTGCCAGCAGTTCCGGGACTAGCGGGGCAACGCAGTATTTT. Translated: CASSSGTSGATQYF.

The chain recombines TRBV29-1 with TRBJ1-4; D is unresolved. Looked up from germline, CDR1 is SQVTM and CDR2 is ANQGSEA. The CDR3 is made up of 11 amino acids. Trimming took 4 bases from V and 5 from J, leaving 5 bases between them. The CDR3, as DNA: TGCAGCGTTGGGAGGAATGAAAAACTGTTTTTT. Encoded protein: CSVGRNEKLFF.

The rearrangement uses TRBV10-3 and TRBJ1-2, with D perhaps TRBD1 (5 bases). CDR3 length: 16 amino acids. CDR1 and CDR2 from the germline V gene are ENHRY and SYGVKD. V lost 10 bases, J lost 8 bases, and 29 bases lay in between. This CDR3 reads CATGDPRILNFGGYTF. The CDR3 DNA reads as TGTGCCACGGGGGATCCCCGCATCTTAAACTTCGGGGGCTACACCTTC.

This chain connects TRBV21-1 to TRBJ2-7; the table's D call, TRBD2, was not checked against the DNA. TRBV21-1 is a recognized pseudogene. The CDR3 loop spans 13 amino acids. The DNA for the CDR3 is TGTGCCAGCAGCGCGGGGAGGGAGGACGAGCAGTACTTC. Encoded protein: CASSAGREDEQYF.

The chain is built from TRBV6-6 and TRBJ1-2; 9 nucleotides line up with TRBD1. In germline, CDR1 is MNHNY, CDR2 SVGAGI (reference sequence). The CDR3 consists of 14 residues. The junction had 5 bases not matched to a gene; V was cut back by 6 bases and J by 3 bases. The CDR3 sequence is CASRQGAMDYGYTF. The CDR3 DNA reads as TGTGCCAGCAGACAGGGGGCGATGGACTATGGCTACACCTTC.

The chain has TRBV19 and TRBJ2-7; tentatively, D is TRBD1 (5 bases). This CDR3 contains 14 residues. Trimming took 9 bases from V and 2 from J, leaving 17 bases between them. Germline V gives CDR1 LNHDA, CDR2 SQIVND (reference sequence). This chain's CDR3 is CASSRYRPTYEQYF. The CDR3 coding sequence is TGTGCCAGCTCACGGTACAGGCCGACCTACGAGCAGTACTTC.